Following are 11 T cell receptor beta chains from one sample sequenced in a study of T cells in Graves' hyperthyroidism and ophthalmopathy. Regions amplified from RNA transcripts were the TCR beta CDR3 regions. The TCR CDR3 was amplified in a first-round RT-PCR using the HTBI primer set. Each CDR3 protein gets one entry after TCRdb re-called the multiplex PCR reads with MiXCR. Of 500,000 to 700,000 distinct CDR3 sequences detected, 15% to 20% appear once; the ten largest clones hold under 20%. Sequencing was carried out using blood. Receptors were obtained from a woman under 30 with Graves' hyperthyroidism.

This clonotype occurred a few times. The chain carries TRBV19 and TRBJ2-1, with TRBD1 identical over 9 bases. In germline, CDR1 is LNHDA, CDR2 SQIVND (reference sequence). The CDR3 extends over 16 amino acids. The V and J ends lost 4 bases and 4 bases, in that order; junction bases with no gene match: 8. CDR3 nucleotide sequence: TGTGCCAGTAGTACAAACCCCGGGACAGGGTACAATGAGCAGTTCTTC. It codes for CASSTNPGTGYNEQFF.

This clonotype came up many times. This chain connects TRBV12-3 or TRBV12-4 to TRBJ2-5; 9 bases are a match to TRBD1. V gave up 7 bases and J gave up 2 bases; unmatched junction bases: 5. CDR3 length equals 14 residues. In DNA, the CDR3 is TGTGCCAGCAATGGACAGGGGAGTCAAGAGACCCAGTACTTC. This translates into CASNGQGSQETQYF.

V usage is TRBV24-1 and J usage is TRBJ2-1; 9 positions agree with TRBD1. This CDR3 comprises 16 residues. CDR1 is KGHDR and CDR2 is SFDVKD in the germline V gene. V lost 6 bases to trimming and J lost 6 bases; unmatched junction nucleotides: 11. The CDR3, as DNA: TGTGCCACCAGTTTACAGGGGGCTGTTTCGGCCAATGAGCAGTTCTTC. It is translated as CATSLQGAVSANEQFF.

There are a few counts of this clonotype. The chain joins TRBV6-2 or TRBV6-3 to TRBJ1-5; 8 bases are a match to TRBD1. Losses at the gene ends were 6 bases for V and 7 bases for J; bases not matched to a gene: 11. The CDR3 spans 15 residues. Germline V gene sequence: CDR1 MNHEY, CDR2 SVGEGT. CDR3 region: CASRSPTGDGQPQHF. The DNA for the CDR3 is TGTGCCAGCAGGTCCCCGACAGGGGATGGCCAGCCCCAGCATTTT.

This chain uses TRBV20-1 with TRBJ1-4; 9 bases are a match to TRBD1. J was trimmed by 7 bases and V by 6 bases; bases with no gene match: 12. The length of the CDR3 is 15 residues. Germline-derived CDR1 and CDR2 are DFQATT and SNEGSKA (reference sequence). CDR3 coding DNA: TGCAGTGCCTCACCCGAGGGGACAGGGTCTGAAAAACTGTTTTTT. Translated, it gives CSASPEGTGSEKLFF.

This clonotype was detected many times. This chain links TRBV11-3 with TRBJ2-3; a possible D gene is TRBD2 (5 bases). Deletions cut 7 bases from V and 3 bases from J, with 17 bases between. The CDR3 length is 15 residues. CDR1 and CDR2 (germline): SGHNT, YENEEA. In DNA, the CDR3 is TGTGCCAGCAAAATCGAGAGCGGAAGAACAGATACGCAGTATTTT. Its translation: CASKIESGRTDTQYF.

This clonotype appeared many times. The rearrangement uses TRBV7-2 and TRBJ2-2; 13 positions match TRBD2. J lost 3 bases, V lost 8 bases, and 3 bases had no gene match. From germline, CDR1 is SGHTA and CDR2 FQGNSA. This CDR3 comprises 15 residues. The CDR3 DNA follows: TGTGCCAGCGGACTAGCGGGAGTAGACACCGGGGAGCTGTTTTTT. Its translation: CASGLAGVDTGELFF.

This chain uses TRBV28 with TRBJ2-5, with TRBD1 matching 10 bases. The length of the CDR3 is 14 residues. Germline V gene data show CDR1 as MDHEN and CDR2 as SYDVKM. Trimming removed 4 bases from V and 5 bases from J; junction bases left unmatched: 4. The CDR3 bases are TGTGCCAGCAGTTCGACAGGGGGCATTGAGACCCAGTACTTC. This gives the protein CASSSTGGIETQYF.

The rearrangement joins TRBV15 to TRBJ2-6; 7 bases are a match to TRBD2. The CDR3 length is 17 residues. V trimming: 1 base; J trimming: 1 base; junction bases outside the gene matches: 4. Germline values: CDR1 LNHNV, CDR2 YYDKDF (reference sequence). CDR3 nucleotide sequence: TGTGCCACCAGCAGAGCCCTGGGAGGGTCTGGGGCCAACGTCCTGACTTTC. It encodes CATSRALGGSGANVLTF.

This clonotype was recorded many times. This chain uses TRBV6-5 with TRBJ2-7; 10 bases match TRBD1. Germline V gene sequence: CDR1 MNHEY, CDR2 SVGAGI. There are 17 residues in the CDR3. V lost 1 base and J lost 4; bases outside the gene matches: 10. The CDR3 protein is CASSYWPLGTGEYEQYF. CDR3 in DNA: TGTGCCAGCAGTTACTGGCCGCTCGGGACAGGGGAGTACGAGCAGTACTTC.

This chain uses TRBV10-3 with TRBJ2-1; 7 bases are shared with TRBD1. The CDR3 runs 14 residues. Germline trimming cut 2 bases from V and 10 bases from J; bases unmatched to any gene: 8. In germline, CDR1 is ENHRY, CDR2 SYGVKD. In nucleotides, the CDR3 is TGTGCCATCAGTGAGGAGGGGGCCCCTGAGGAGCAGTTCTTC. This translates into CAISEEGAPEEQFF.